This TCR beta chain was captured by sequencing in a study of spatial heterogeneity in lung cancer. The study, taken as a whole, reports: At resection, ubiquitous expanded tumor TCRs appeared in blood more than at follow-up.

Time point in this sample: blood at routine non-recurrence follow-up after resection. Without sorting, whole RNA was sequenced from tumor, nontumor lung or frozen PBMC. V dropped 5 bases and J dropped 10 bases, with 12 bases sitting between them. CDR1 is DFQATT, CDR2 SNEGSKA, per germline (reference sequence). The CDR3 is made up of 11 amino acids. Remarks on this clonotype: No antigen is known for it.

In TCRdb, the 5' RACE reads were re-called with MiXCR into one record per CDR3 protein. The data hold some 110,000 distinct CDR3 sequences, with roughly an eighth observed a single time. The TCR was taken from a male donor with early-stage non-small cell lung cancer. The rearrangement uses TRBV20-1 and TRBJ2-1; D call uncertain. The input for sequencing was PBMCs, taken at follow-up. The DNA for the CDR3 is TGCAGTGCTCAATTACTATACGAGCAGTTCTTC. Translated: CSAQLLYEQFF.